This T cell receptor beta chain was obtained from a study of identical twins. The CDR3 has 15 residues. V was shortened by 2 bases and J by 3 bases, with 8 bases between the two germline ends. Germline loops: CDR1 MNHEY, CDR2 SVGAGI. This clonotype came up a few times. Its target is unknown. Using its own MiXCR run on the 5' RACE reads, TCRdb lists one record per CDR3 protein. The data show roughly 200,000 distinct CDR3 sequences, 7.5% seen once. Study-level results: These conclusions were based on statistical analysis (cross-sectional, not following the same donors). Cord blood beta clonotypes present at high abundance carried fewer insertions; no such pattern appeared in memory repertoires. Those out-of-frame alpha sequences shared by twins showed an excess of low generation probability.

The same data also went into a second study, on yellow fever vaccine responses in identical twins. That source notes: Twins' vaccine T cell response reportedly seemed partly convergent, partly personalized.

The chain uses TRBV6-5 and TRBJ2-6; D may be TRBD1 or TRBD2 (5 bases each). The sequenced material came from memory (CD45RO+) T cells sorted from blood. This clonotype was obtained from a woman aged 18-29 years in good health. The CDR3 sequence is CASSYEGRGANVLTF. CDR3 DNA: TGTGCCAGCAGTTACGAGGGACGTGGGGCCAACGTCCTGACTTTC.